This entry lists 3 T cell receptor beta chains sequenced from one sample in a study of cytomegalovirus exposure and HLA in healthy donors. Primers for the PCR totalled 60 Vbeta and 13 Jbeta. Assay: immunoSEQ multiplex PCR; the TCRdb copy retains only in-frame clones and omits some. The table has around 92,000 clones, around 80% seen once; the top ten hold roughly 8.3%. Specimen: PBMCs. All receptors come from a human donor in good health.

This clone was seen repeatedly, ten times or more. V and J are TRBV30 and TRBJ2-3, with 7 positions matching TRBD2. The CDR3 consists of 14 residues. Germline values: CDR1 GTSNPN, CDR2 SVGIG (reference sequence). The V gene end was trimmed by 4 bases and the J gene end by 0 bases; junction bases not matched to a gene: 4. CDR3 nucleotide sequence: TGTGCCTGGAAGACTAGCAGAAGCACAGATACGCAGTATTTT. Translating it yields CAWKTSRSTDTQYF.

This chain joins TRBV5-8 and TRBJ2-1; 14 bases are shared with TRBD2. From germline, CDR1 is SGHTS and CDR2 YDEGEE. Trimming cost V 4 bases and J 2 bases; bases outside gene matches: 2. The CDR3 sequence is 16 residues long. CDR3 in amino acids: CASSGLAGGTYNEQFF. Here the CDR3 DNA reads TGTGCCAGCAGCGGACTAGCGGGGGGAACCTACAATGAGCAGTTCTTC.

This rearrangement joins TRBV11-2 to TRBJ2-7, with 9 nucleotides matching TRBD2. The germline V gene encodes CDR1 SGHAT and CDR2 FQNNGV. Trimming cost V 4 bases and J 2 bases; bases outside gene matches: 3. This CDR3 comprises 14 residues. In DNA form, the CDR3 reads TGTGCCAGCAGCTCTAGACTAGCGGCCTACGAGCAGTACTTC. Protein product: CASSSRLAAYEQYF.